These 24 T cell receptor beta chains share one sample of origin, sequenced in a study of cytomegalovirus exposure and HLA in healthy donors. PCR involved 60 Vbeta and 13 Jbeta primers. Only in-frame clones appear in the TCRdb table, and some are missing; sequencing was by immunoSEQ multiplex PCR. Seen here are 150,000 to 200,000 clones, 70% to 85% observed once, and the top ten hold about 1.5%. Sequencing was performed on PBMCs. The receptors were sampled from a man aged 18 to 30 in good health and CMV-seronegative.

This chain links TRBV5-1 with TRBJ2-7; 10 nucleotides agree with TRBD1. The CDR3 has 14 residues. Germline V gene lookup returns CDR1 SGHRS and CDR2 YFSETQ. J gave up 2 bases and V 5 bases, and 4 bases lay outside the gene matches. CDR3 amino acids: CASRSGTGAYEQYF. The CDR3 DNA sequence: TGCGCCAGCAGGTCCGGGACAGGGGCCTACGAGCAGTACTTC.

The chain uses TRBV9 and TRBJ2-2; D is undetermined. The CDR3 sequence is 15 residues long. Trimming pared 0 bases from V and 4 bases from J, leaving 10 bases between. CDR1 and CDR2 from the germline V gene are SGDLS and YYNGEE. The CDR3 DNA follows: TGTGCCAGCAGCGTAGAAACAGAGTCCACCGGGGAGCTGTTTTTT. Encoded protein: CASSVETESTGELFF. Together with reference TRBV9 and TRBJ2-2, the CDR3 gives the full variable domain: DSGVTQTPKHLITATGQRVTLRCSPRSGDLSVYWYQQSLDQGLQFLIQYYNGEERAKGNILERFSAQQFPDLHSELNLSSLELGDSALYFCASSVETESTGELFFGEGSRLTVL.

This clone was observed a single time. A junction boundary mismatches the germline segment, possibly from a read error. CDR3 bases: TGTTCCAGCAGCCGAGGCCGCGTTGCTTCACCCCTCCACTTT. It encodes CSSSRGRVASPLHF. The chain joins TRBV7-9 to TRBJ1-6; D remains ambiguous. CDR1 and CDR2 (germline): SEHNR, FQNEAQ (reference sequence). The CDR3 runs 14 residues.

This chain uses TRBV18 with TRBJ1-4; 9 bases are a match to TRBD1. Losses at the gene ends were 6 bases for V and 8 bases for J; bases not matched to a gene: 10. The CDR3 length is 15 residues. Germline V CDR1 and CDR2: KGHSH, LQKENI. Written as DNA, the CDR3 is TGTGCCAGCTCTACACAGGGGGCCGAGGGGGAAAAACTGTTTTTT. Encoded protein: CASSTQGAEGEKLFF.

This clone was found a few times. The chain recombines TRBV4-3 with TRBJ1-1, with a tentative D call TRBD1 (5 bases). CDR3 length: 19 amino acids. Trimming stripped 4 bases from V and 1 base from J, with 25 bases between. Germline V gene lookup returns CDR1 LGHNA and CDR2 YSLEER. CDR3 DNA: TGCGCCAGCAGCCGGACCTACTCGGCCCCCGGGGGGAGGAACACTGAAGCTTTCTTT. Its translation: CASSRTYSAPGGRNTEAFF.

The chain has TRBV5-1 and TRBJ2-1; 7 bases map to TRBD2. Germline CDR1 is SGHRS and CDR2 is YFSETQ. With V trimmed by 0 bases and J by 7 bases, 7 bases remained unmatched. This CDR3 has 15 amino acids. This chain's CDR3 is CASSLVSGDRNEQFF. The CDR3 coding sequence is TGCGCCAGCAGCTTGGTCAGCGGGGATCGAAATGAGCAGTTCTTC.

The chain carries TRBV30 and TRBJ2-7; 8 bases are shared with TRBD1. This CDR3 is built from 14 residues. CDR1 GTSNPN and CDR2 SVGIG come from the germline V gene (reference sequence). V lost 2 bases, J lost 3 bases, and 6 bases stayed unmatched. CDR3 residues: CAWSRQGSYYEQYF. In DNA form, the CDR3 reads TGTGCCTGGAGTCGACAGGGGTCCTACTACGAGCAGTACTTC.

The V and J genes are TRBV29-1 and TRBJ2-7, with TRBD1 matching over 7 bases. CDR1 and CDR2 from the germline V gene are SQVTM and ANQGSEA. J was trimmed by 4 bases and V by 0 bases; bases with no gene match: 9. This CDR3 has 15 residues. The CDR3 sequence is CSVEDLKTGKYEQYF. CDR3 nucleotides: TGCAGCGTTGAAGACCTCAAGACAGGGAAGTACGAGCAGTACTTC.

This clone was recorded once. The chain has TRBV6-1 and TRBJ2-4, with D hard to call. The CDR3 totals 15 residues. Germline loops: CDR1 MNHNS, CDR2 SASEGT. With 2 bases removed from V and 1 base from J, the gap between germline ends came to 9 bases. CDR3 sequence: CASSEPGQAKNIQYF. CDR3 DNA sequence: TGTGCCAGCAGTGAACCGGGTCAGGCCAAAAACATTCAGTACTTC.

This chain connects TRBV7-9 to TRBJ1-1; perhaps TRBD1 as D (5 bases). The CDR3 has 15 amino acids. Per the germline V gene, CDR1 is SEHNR and CDR2 is FQNEAQ (reference sequence). The V end lost 5 bases, the J end lost 4 bases, and 17 bases lay between the germline ends. This CDR3 reads CASSSGTSFGTEAFF. In DNA, the CDR3 is TGTGCCAGCAGCAGCGGGACTTCCTTCGGCACTGAAGCTTTCTTT.

In this sample, this clone turned up a few times. The chain uses TRBV4-3 and TRBJ2-5; maybe TRBD1 (6 bases). With the DNA end fitting TRBJ2-7 better, the J assignment may be wrong. The CDR3 runs to 15 residues. Germline V gene data show CDR1 as LGHNA and CDR2 as YSLEER. This CDR3 reads CASSQEILGTYEQYF. As DNA, the CDR3 is TGCGCCAGCAGCCAAGAGATATTGGGGACATACGAGCAGTACTTC.

The chain has TRBV12-1 and TRBJ2-1; the D call in the table, TRBD2, was not verified against the DNA. TRBV12-1 is listed as a pseudogene. CDR3 size: 14 residues. DNA of the CDR3: TGTGCCAGCAGCCCAGGCGATCGGGGGGATGAGCAGTTCTTC. It encodes CASSPGDRGDEQFF.

V is TRBV2 and J is TRBJ1-1, with unresolved D. Trimming shortened V by 3 bases and J by 2 bases, and 16 bases separated the two germline ends. The CDR3 runs to 16 residues. The germline gives CDR1 SNHLY, CDR2 FYNNEI. The CDR3 DNA sequence: TGTGCCAGCAGTGATGGTGTGAGGGCACCTAACACTGAAGCTTTCTTT. Protein product: CASSDGVRAPNTEAFF.

This chain links TRBV5-1 with TRBJ2-3; maybe TRBD1 (6 bases). The germline V gene encodes CDR1 SGHRS and CDR2 YFSETQ. The CDR3 has 13 amino acids. Deletions cut 3 bases from V and 1 base from J, with 6 bases between. CDR3 loop: CASSWGRTDTQYF. The CDR3 bases are TGCGCCAGCAGCTGGGGGCGCACAGATACGCAGTATTTT.

This chain joins TRBV19 and TRBJ2-5; 8 bases agree with TRBD1. Per germline, CDR1 LNHDA and CDR2 SQIVND (reference sequence). Losses at the gene ends were 4 bases for V and 3 bases for J; bases not matched to a gene: 7. The CDR3 sequence is 15 residues long. The CDR3 spells CASSNGQGSKETQYF. As DNA, the CDR3 is TGTGCCAGTAGTAACGGACAGGGAAGTAAAGAGACCCAGTACTTC.

This clone was detected only a few times. CDR3 protein: CASLASGTGNTEAFF. DNA for the CDR3: TGTGCCAGCTTAGCATCTGGGACAGGTAACACTGAAGCTTTCTTT. The V and J genes are TRBV18 and TRBJ1-1; TRBD1 matches at 8 bases. Trimming took 7 bases from V and 2 from J; bases not matched to a gene: 9. The CDR3 is 15 residues long. Germline CDR1 KGHSH, CDR2 LQKENI.

In its sample, this clone was seen a few times. V gene TRBV6-1 combines with J gene TRBJ2-1, with a possible D match to TRBD1 (7 bases). Germline assignment: CDR1 MNHNS and CDR2 SASEGT. Trimming left V 7 bases short and J 5 bases short, with 12 bases between. This CDR3 is built from 13 residues. The CDR3 is CASTIRGDNEQFF. As DNA, the CDR3 is TGTGCCAGCACAATCAGGGGGGACAATGAGCAGTTCTTC.

The rearrangement links TRBV7-2 to TRBJ2-1; 8 bases line up with TRBD2. This CDR3 region has 16 residues. Trimming cost V 5 bases and J 7 bases; bases outside gene matches: 13. Germline CDR1 and CDR2: SGHTA and FQGNSA. This chain's CDR3 is CASSLTSAGGMNEQFF. Here the CDR3 DNA reads TGTGCCAGCAGCCTCACTAGCGCGGGGGGTATGAATGAGCAGTTCTTC. Together with reference TRBV7-2 and TRBJ2-1, the CDR3 gives the full variable domain: GAGVSQSPSNKVTEKGKDVELRCDPISGHTALYWYRQSLGQGLEFLIYFQGNSAPDKSGLPSDRFSAERTGGSVSTLTIQRTQQEDSAVYLCASSLTSAGGMNEQFFGPGTRLTVL.

This clone was counted between two and nine times. The gene calls are TRBV13 and TRBJ2-3, with unresolved D. The CDR3 spans 11 residues. V lost 4 bases to trimming and J lost 5 bases, with 4 bases between them. From germline, CDR1 is PRHDT and CDR2 FYEKMQ (reference sequence). DNA of the CDR3: TGTGCCAGCAGCTCCGGAGATACGCAGTATTTT. Translation: CASSSGDTQYF.

This chain links TRBV14 with TRBJ2-7; weak D call: TRBD1 (6 bases). Germline V gene data show CDR1 as SGHDN and CDR2 as FVKESK. CDR3 size: 14 residues. Trimming removed 1 base at V and 7 bases at J, with 14 bases between. The CDR3 loop reads CASSQGAGVSEQYF. The CDR3 DNA reads TGTGCCAGCAGCCAAGGTGCAGGGGTGTCGGAGCAGTACTTC.

The count of this clone is one. The chain recombines TRBV19 with TRBJ1-1; no firm D call. This CDR3 comprises 14 residues. In germline, CDR1 is LNHDA, CDR2 SQIVND (reference sequence). V gave up 4 bases and J gave up 0 bases, with 9 bases separating them. CDR3 amino acids: CASSRGRLNTEAFF. CDR3 nucleotides: TGTGCCAGTAGTAGAGGGCGGCTGAACACTGAAGCTTTCTTT. Full variable domain (rest looked up from reference TRBV19 and TRBJ1-1): DGGITQSPKYLFRKEGQNVTLSCEQNLNHDAMYWYRQDPGQGLRLIYYSQIVNDFQKGDIAEGYSVSREKKESFPLTVTSAQKNPTAFYLCASSRGRLNTEAFFGQGTRLTVV.

This clone was detected only once. This rearrangement joins TRBV10-3 to TRBJ2-1, with D possibly matching TRBD1 (6 bases). Germline V CDR1 and CDR2: ENHRY, SYGVKD. Between the trimmed V and J ends, which lost 8 bases and 10 bases, there was a span of 12 bases. The CDR3 is 11 amino acids. As DNA, the CDR3 is TGTGCCATCTCCGGTGGGGGCGAGCAGTTCTTC. Protein sequence: CAISGGGEQFF.

This clone was detected once. The gene calls are TRBV13 and TRBJ1-4, with a tentative D call TRBD1 (5 bases). The germline V gene has CDR1 PRHDT and CDR2 FYEKMQ (reference sequence). The CDR3 has 19 residues. The ends were cut back, 2 bases at V and 3 bases at J, with 22 bases in the middle. CDR3 amino acids: CASSLMGSRTQGANEKLFF. The CDR3 DNA reads as TGTGCCAGCAGCTTAATGGGAAGCCGTACCCAAGGGGCTAATGAAAAACTGTTTTTT.

This clone has just one count. The junction and the germline gene differ at one end; a read error may be behind it. The chain has TRBV7-2 and TRBJ2-7, with a possible D match to TRBD1 (6 bases). Germline lookup yields CDR1 SGHTA and CDR2 FQGNSA. The CDR3 is made up of 13 amino acids. Here the CDR3 reads CASSFADRASKNF. The CDR3 DNA reads as TGTGCCAGCAGCTTCGCGGACAGAGCTTCGAAGAACTTC.